This TCR beta chain was recovered during a study of blood T cell repertoires in COVID-19 (dated by TCRdb to 2020 to 2022). Background on the whole study: Samples from collaborators originated in the United States, Italy and Spain and spanned both the acute and convalescent phases of COVID-19. HLA class I and class II types, where available, came from metadata supplied by the sample provider rather than from assay-based typing. Subjects who had been exposed to COVID-19, were actively infected with it, or had recovered from it provided the deeply sampled blood TCRbeta repertoires that made up the dataset. Samples were obtained from the ongoing ImmuneRACE study (first 160 participants) and from over a thousand subjects provided by 6 global collaborators. The repertoires were made available in a free public database intended to serve as a resource for research on the immune response to SARS-CoV-2. The sample metadata nearly always contained a de-identified subject ID, COVID-19 status, age in years and sex. The prospective study material was composed of cDNA or gDNA derived from T cells, B-cell-depleted T cells, or PBMCs.

The germline V gene encodes CDR1 LGHDT and CDR2 YNNKEL (reference sequence). The germline V and J ends show losses of 0 bases and 7 bases respectively, and no gene match explains 1 base of the junction. Spanning cysteine to phenylalanine, the CDR3 consists of 15 amino acids. Just the 45-base CDR3 DNA is kept, in frame starting at base 1. Turning to this clone: This clone's antigen is unknown. Base qualities are not recorded, but no much larger clone differs from it by a single base.

TCRbeta CDR3 regions were amplified from genomic DNA using the immunoSEQ Assay, a bias-controlled multiplex PCR. In the paper's pipeline: The number of nucleated cells in each sample was estimated by amplification of reference gene primers within the assay. Sequence reads were collapsed and filtered to measure the absolute abundance of every unique TCRbeta CDR3 rearrangement. For each sample, productive Simpson clonality was calculated by taking the square root of Simpson's diversity index across productive rearrangements. TCRdb stores this immuneACCESS table with in-frame sequences only. Part of the clones is absent; in the studies checked, under half of the shortfall reflects unresolved V genes, and no reason is known for the rest. Clone size and V and J calls were adopted from that table, with D and trimming inferred from the DNA. The sample has 250,000 to 350,000 clones on record, 88% of them singletons. Jointly, the top ten make up over 9% of the sample.

One collaborating source in Seattle enrolled patients during active infection and followed them longitudinally through the course of disease. Collaborating institutions collected whole blood in K2EDTA tubes following their own protocols. For TCRbeta analysis, collaborators shipped samples in one of three forms: frozen whole blood, isolated PBMCs, or DNA extracted from either of those sample types. General findings and caveats noted by the study authors: Clinical and demographic metadata were provided uncurated, with the amount varying by source and participant.

The rearrangement combines TRBV3-1 (or the pseudogene TRBV3-2) with TRBJ2-2, with TRBD2 identical over 11 junction bases. The sample taken for sequencing was peripheral blood. This clonotype originated in a woman aged 30 to 39 with COVID-19, enrolled during active disease. The CDR3 here reads CASSQETSGSGELFF. In nucleotide form, the sequence is TGTGCCAGCAGCCAAGAAACTAGCGGGAGCGGGGAGCTGTTTTTT.